This is a list of T cell receptor beta chains from one sample in a study of T cell responses to AZD1222 COVID-19 vaccine. TCRdb's table, derived via immunoSEQ multiplex PCR, lists solely in-frame clones and lacks some. The data show approximately 100,000 clones, with 70% to 90% seen just once and 2% to 2.5% held by the top ten. Material: peripheral blood, obtained 28 days after the second AZD1222 dose. These receptors were collected from an adult who received the AZD1222 COVID-19 vaccine. Each CDR3 is given with its conserved first and last residue. The D gene is left open where the match is weak. A clone size is listed for some rows: how often the clone was seen (once, few, many), or a class if it is expanded.

d_gene	j_gene	v_gene	abundance	CDR3aa	CDR3nt
NA	TRBJ2-7	TRBV6-6	once	CASSYEAYEQYF	TGTGCCAGCAGTTACGAGGCCTACGAGCAGTACTTC
NA	TRBJ2-7	TRBV28	NA	CASSKSAGTLGYEQYF	TGTGCCAGCAGTAAGAGCGCCGGGACCTTAGGGTACGAGCAGTACTTC
TRBD2	TRBJ2-7	TRBV4-2	NA	CASSHPGTGTSGSLYEQYF	TGTGCCAGCAGCCACCCAGGAACCGGGACTAGCGGGAGTCTCTACGAGCAGTACTTC
TRBD1	TRBJ1-3	TRBV3-1/TRBV3-2	NA	CASSLRTGSLSGNTIYF	TGTGCCAGCAGCCTACGGACAGGGAGTCTGTCTGGAAACACCATATATTTT
NA	TRBJ2-1	TRBV28	NA	CASRSEFSYNEQFF	TGTGCCAGCAGATCTGAGTTCTCCTACAATGAGCAGTTCTTC
NA	TRBJ2-7	TRBV5-1	once	CASSLEPRVPYEQYF	TGCGCCAGCAGCTTGGAGCCGCGGGTGCCCTACGAGCAGTACTTC
TRBD2	TRBJ2-1	TRBV11-2	few	CASSFQREPSNEQFF	TGTGCCAGCAGCTTTCAGCGGGAGCCTTCCAATGAGCAGTTCTTC
NA	TRBJ1-4	TRBV18	NA	CASSPRGANEKLFF	TGTGCCAGCTCCCCGCGGGGGGCTAATGAAAAACTGTTTTTT
NA	TRBJ1-1	TRBV19	NA	CASIRGAEAFF	TGTGCCAGTATCAGGGGCGCTGAAGCTTTCTTT
TRBD1	TRBJ1-2	TRBV19	NA	CASSTQDRGRWYGYTF	TGTGCCAGTAGTACACAGGACAGGGGGCGTTGGTATGGCTACACCTTC
TRBD2	TRBJ2-5	TRBV5-6	NA	CASSLSGRARETQYF	TGTGCCAGCAGCTTGAGCGGGAGGGCCAGAGAGACCCAGTACTTC
TRBD2	TRBJ2-7	TRBV7-6	NA	CASSLGVREGRYEQYF	TGTGCCAGCAGCTTAGGTGTCCGGGAGGGCCGGTACGAGCAGTACTTC
TRBD2	TRBJ2-1	TRBV5-4	NA	CASSSGTSGYNEQFF	TGTGCCAGCAGCTCCGGGACTAGCGGCTACAATGAGCAGTTCTTC
NA	TRBJ1-1	TRBV21-1	once	CASSEPLTGVHTEAFF	TGTGCCAGCAGCGAGCCACTAACAGGGGTTCACACTGAAGCTTTCTTT
TRBD2	TRBJ2-2	TRBV19	NA	CASSNGRGAGTGELFF	TGTGCCAGTAGTAACGGGCGGGGGGCCGGCACCGGGGAGCTGTTTTTT
TRBD2	TRBJ2-7	TRBV28	NA	CASSTRASGNPHEQYF	TGTGCCAGCAGTACAAGGGCTAGCGGGAACCCACACGAGCAGTACTTC
NA	TRBJ1-5	TRBV6-1	NA	CASSDFGGYNQPQHF	TGTGCCAGCAGTGATTTTGGGGGGTACAATCAGCCCCAGCATTTT
TRBD2	TRBJ2-1	TRBV27	NA	CASRGTSGSNEQFF	TGTGCCAGCAGGGGGACTAGCGGGAGCAATGAGCAGTTCTTC
TRBD2	TRBJ2-1	TRBV3-1/TRBV3-2	NA	CASSQDTSGRHNEQFF	TGTGCCAGCAGCCAAGACACTAGCGGGAGGCACAATGAGCAGTTCTTC
NA	TRBJ2-1	TRBV5-4	NA	CASSLSGEADNEQFF	TGTGCCAGCAGCTTGTCAGGGGAGGCGGACAATGAGCAGTTCTTC